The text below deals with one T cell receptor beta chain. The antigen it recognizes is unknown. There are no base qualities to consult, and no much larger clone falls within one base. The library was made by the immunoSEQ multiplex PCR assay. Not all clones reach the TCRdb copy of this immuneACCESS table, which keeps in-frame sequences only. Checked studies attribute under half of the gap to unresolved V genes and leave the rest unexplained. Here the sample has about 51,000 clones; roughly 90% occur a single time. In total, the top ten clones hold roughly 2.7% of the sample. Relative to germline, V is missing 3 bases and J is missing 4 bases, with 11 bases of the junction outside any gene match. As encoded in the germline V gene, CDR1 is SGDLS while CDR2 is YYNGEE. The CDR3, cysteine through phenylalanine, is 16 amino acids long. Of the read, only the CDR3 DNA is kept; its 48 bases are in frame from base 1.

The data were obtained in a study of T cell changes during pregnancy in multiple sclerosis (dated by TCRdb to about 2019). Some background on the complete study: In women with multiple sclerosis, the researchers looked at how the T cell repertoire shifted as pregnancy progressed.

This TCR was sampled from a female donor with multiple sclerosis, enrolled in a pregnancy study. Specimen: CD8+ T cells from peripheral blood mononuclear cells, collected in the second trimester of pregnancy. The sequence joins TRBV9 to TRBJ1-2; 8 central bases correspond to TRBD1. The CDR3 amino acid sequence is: CASSGPGTGGPYGYTF. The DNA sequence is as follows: TGTGCCAGCAGCGGCCCCGGCACAGGGGGACCCTATGGCTACACCTTC.